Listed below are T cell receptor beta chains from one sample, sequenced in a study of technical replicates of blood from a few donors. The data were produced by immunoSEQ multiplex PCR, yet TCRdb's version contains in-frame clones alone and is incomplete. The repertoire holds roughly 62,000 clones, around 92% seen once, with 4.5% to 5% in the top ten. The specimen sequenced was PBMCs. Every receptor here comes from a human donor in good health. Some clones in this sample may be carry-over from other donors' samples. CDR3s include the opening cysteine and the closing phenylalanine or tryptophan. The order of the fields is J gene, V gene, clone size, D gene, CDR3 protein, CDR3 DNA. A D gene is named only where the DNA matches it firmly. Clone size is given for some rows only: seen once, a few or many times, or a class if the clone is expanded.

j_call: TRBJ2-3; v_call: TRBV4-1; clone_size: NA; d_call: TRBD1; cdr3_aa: CASSSTGTGYSDTQYF; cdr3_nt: TGCGCCAGCAGCAGTACCGGGACAGGGTATTCAGATACGCAGTATTTT
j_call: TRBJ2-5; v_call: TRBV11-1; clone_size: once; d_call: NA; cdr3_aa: CASSRIIREPCREETQYF; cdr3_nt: TGTGCCAGCAGCCGTATAATCCGGGAACCATGCCGGGAAGAGACCCAGTACTTC
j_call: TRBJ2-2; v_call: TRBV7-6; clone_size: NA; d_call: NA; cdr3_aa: CASSPDRYTGELFF; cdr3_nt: TGTGCCAGCAGCCCAGACAGATACACCGGGGAGCTGTTTTTT
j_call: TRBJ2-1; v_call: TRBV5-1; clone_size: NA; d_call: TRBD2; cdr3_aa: CASSPRGGQNNEQFF; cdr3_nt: TGCGCCAGCAGCCCGCGGGGGGGCCAGAACAATGAGCAGTTCTTC
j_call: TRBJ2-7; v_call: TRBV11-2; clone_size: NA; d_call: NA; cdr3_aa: CASSSAYEQYF; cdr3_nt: TGTGCCAGCAGCTCGGCCTACGAGCAGTACTTC
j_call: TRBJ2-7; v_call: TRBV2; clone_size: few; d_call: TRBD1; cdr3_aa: CASSEVGTVPGYEQYF; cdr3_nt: TGTGCCAGCAGTGAAGTTGGGACAGTCCCAGGCTACGAGCAGTACTTC
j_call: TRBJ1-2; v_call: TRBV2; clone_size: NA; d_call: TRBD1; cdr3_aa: CASRSRTGDHGYTF; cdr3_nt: TGTGCCAGCAGATCACGGACAGGGGATCATGGCTACACCTTC
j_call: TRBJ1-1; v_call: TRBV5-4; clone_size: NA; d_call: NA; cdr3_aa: CASSFNRYTEAFF; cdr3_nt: TGTGCCAGCAGCTTCAACAGATACACTGAAGCTTTCTTT
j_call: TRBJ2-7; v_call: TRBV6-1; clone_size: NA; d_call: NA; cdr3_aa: CASRDWDEQYF; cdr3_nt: TGTGCCAGCAGGGACTGGGACGAGCAGTACTTC
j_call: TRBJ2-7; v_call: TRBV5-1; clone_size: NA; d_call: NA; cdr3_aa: CASNTGESSYEQYF; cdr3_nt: TGCGCCAGCAATACGGGGGAGAGCTCCTACGAGCAGTACTTC
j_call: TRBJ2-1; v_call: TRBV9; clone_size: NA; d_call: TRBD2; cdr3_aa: CASSEGLASNEQFF; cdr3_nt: TGTGCCAGCAGCGAGGGACTAGCGAGCAATGAGCAGTTCTTC
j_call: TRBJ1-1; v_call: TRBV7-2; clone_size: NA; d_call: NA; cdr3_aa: CASSSPRTVKAFF; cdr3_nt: TGTGCCAGCAGCTCCCCTAGGACTGTGAAAGCTTTCTTT
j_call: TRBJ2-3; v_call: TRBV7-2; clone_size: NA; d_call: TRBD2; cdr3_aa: CASSLVSDAGVSTDTQYF; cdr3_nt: TGTGCCAGCAGCTTAGTTTCGGATGCGGGAGTGAGCACAGATACGCAGTATTTT